This TCR beta chain appears in the sequencing data of a study of blood T cell repertoires in COVID-19. Overall study context: The study drew acute and convalescent COVID-19 samples from the United States, Italy and Spain.

CDR3 length equals 15 residues. CDR1 is SGHKS, CDR2 YYEKEE, per germline (reference sequence). The ends lost 5 bases at V and 4 bases at J; junction bases unmatched: 10. The protocol was immunoSEQ multiplex PCR, while the TCRdb copy is restricted to in-frame clones and leaves out a portion. This sample has about 480,000 clones; around nine tenths occur once, and the top ten carry about 1.7%. Grouping used clinical history reported by participants in a survey and questionnaire. This chain connects TRBV5-5 to TRBJ2-5; 8 nucleotides align to TRBD1. This TCR came from a woman aged 40 to 49 who had recovered from COVID-19. The material sequenced was PBMCs or T cells enriched from blood (not recorded which). The CDR3 loop is CASSPQGAPPETQYF. The CDR3, as DNA: TGTGCCAGCAGTCCGCAGGGGGCCCCCCCAGAGACCCAGTACTTC.